The clone carrying this T cell receptor (beta chain) was counted a few times. Germline CDR1 reads DFQATT; CDR2 reads SNEGSKA (reference sequence). The CDR3 sequence is 15 residues long. The V gene end was trimmed by 0 bases and the J gene end by 5 bases; junction bases not matched to a gene: 5. A library of TCRbeta sequences, prepared with unique molecular identifiers, was generated. TCRdb processed the PCR reads anew with MiXCR; each CDR3 protein has one entry. The sample contains hundreds of thousands of distinct CDR3 sequences, around 12% of which appear only once. The sample comes from a study of T-cell reconstitution after alpha-beta-depleted transplantation in children.

Material: PBMCs from the stem cell graft donor, obtained from the stem cell graft. This chain uses TRBV20-1 with TRBJ2-7; TRBD2 matches at 12 bases. The receptor's source is a human donor who donated a stem cell graft to a child with combined immunodeficiency. The CDR3 reads CSARDLAGGPNEQYF. The CDR3 DNA reads TGCAGTGCTAGAGATCTAGCGGGAGGGCCTAACGAGCAGTACTTC.